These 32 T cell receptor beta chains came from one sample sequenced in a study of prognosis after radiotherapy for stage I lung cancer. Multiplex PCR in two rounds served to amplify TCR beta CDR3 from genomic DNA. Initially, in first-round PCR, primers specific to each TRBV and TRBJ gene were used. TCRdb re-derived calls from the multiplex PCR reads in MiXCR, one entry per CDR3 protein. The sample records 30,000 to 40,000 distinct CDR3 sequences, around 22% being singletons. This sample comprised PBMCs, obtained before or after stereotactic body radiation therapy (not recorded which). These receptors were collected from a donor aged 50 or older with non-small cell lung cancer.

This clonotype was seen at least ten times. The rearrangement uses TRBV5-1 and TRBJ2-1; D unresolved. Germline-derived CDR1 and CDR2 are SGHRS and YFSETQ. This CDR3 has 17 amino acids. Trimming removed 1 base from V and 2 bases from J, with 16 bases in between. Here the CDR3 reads CASSLFPPPSPYNEQFF. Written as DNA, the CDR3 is TGCGCCAGCAGCTTGTTCCCCCCTCCGAGCCCCTACAATGAGCAGTTCTTC.

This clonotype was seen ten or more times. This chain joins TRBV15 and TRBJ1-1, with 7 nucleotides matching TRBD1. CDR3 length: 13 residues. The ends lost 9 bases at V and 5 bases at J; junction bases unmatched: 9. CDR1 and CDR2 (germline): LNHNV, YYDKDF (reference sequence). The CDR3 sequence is CATSTGEGTEAFF. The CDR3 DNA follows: TGTGCCACTTCAACAGGGGAGGGGACTGAAGCTTTCTTT. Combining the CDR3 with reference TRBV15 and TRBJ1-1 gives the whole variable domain DAMVIQNPRYQVTQFGKPVTLSCSQTLNHNVMYWYQQKSSQAPKLLFHYYDKDFNNEADTPDNFQSRRPNTSFCFLDIRSPGLGDTAMYLCATSTGEGTEAFFGQGTRLTVV.

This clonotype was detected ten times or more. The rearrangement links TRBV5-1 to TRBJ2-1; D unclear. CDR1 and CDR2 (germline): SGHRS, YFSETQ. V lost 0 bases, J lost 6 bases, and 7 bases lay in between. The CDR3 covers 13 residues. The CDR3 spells CASSLAPSNEQFF. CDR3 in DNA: TGCGCCAGCAGCTTGGCCCCCAGCAATGAGCAGTTCTTC.

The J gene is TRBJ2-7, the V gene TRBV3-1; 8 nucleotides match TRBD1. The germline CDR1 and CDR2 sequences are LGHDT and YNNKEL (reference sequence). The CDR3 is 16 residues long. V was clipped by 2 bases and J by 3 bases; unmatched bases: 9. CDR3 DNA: TGTGCCAGCAGCCAACAAAGGACAGGGTCAAACTACGAGCAGTACTTC. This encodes CASSQQRTGSNYEQYF.

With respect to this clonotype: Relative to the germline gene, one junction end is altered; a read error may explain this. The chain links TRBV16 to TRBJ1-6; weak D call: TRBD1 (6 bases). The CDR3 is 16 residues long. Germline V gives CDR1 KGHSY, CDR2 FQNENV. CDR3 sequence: CASSKFTGTNNSPLHF. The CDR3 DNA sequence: TGTGCAAGCAGCAAGTTTACAGGGACTAATAATTCACCCCTCCACTTT.

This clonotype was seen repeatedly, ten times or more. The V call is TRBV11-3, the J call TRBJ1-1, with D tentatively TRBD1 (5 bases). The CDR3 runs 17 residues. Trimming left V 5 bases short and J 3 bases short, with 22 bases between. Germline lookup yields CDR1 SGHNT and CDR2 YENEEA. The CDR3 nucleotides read TGTGCCAGCAGCCTAACCAGGGTGGCAGGGCTCCACACTGAAGCTTTCTTT. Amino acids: CASSLTRVAGLHTEAFF.

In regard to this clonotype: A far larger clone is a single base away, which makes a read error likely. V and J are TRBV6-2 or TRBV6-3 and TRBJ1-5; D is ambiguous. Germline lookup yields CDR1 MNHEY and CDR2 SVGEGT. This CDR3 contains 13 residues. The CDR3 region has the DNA TGTGCCAGCAGTTACTCCCCTAATCAGCGCCAGCATTTT. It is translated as CASSYSPNQRQHF.

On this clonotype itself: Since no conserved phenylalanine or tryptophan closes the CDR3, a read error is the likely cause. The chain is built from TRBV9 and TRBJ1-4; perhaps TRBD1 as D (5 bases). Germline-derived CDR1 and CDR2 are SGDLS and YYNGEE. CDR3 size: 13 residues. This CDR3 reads CDSSAGTAEKLFL. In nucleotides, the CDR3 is TGTGACAGCAGCGCAGGGACGGCTGAAAAACTGTTTCTT.

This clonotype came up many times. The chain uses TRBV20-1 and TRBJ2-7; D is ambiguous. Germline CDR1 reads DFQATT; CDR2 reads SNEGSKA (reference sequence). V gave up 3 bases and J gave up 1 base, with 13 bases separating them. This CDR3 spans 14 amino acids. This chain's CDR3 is CSASRAGWSYEQYF. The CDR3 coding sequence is TGCAGTGCTAGCCGAGCAGGTTGGTCCTACGAGCAGTACTTC.

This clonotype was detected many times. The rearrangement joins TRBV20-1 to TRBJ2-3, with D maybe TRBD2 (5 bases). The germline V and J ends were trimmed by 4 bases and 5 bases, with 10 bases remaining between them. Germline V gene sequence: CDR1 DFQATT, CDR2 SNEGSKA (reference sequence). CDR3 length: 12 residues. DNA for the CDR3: TGCAGTGCTATGCGAGGACTAGATACGCAGTATTTT. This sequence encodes CSAMRGLDTQYF.

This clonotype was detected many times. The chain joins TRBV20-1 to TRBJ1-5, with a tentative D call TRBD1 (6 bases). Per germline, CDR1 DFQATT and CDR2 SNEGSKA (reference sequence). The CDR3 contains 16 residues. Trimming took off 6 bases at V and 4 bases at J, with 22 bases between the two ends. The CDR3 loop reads CSAESYGGRSNQPQHF. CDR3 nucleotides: TGCAGTGCCGAGTCCTACGGGGGCAGGTCGAATCAGCCCCAGCATTTT.

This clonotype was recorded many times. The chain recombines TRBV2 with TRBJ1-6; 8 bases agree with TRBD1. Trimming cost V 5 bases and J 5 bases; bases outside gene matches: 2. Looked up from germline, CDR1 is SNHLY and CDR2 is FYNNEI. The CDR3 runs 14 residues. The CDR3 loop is CASSLTGDNSPLHF. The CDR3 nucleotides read TGTGCCAGCAGTCTGACAGGGGATAATTCACCCCTCCACTTT.

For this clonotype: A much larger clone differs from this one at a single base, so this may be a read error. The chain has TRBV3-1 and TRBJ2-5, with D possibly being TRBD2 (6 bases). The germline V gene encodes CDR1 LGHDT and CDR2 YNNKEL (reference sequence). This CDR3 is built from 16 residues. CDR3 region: CASRQDRGGDFETQYF. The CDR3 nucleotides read TGTGCCAGCAGACAAGATCGAGGTGGGGACTTTGAGACCCAGTACTTC.

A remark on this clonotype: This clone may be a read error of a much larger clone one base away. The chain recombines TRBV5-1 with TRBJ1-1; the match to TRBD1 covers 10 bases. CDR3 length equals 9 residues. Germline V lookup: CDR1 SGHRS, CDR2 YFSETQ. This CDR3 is CARGTGALF. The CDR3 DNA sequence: TGCGCCAGAGGGACAGGGGCTTTATTT.

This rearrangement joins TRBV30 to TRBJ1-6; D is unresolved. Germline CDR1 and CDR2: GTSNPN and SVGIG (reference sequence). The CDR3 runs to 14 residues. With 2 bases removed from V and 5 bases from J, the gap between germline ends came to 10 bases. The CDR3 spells CAWSKAPNNSPLHF. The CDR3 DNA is TGTGCCTGGAGTAAGGCGCCTAATAATTCACCCCTCCACTTT. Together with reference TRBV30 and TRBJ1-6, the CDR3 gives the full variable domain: SQTIHQWPATLVQPVGSPLSLECTVEGTSNPNLYWYRQAAGRGLQLLFYSVGIGQISSEVPQNLSASRPQDRQFILSSKKLLLSDSGFYLCAWSKAPNNSPLHFGNGTRLTVT.

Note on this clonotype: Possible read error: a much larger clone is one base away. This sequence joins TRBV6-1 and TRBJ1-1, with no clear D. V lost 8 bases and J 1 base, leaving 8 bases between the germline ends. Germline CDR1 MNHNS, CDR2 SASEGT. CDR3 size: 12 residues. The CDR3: CASSDQNTEAFF. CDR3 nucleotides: TGTGCCAGCTCCGATCAGAACACTGAAGCTTTCTTT.

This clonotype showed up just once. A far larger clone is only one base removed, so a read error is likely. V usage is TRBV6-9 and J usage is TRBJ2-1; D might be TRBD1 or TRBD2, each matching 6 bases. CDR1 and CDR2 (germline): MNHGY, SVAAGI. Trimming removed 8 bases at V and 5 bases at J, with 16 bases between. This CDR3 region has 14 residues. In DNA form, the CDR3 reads TGTGCCAGCCGAAGGGGGGCCTTGGACAATGAGCAGTTCTTC. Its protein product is CASRRGALDNEQFF.

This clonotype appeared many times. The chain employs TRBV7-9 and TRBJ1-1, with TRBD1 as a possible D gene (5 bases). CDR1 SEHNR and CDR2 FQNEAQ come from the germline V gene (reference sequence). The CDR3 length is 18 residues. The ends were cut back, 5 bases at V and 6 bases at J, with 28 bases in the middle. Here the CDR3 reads CASSTSVGSFSTGAEAFF. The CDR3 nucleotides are TGTGCCAGCAGCACGTCCGTCGGCTCTTTCTCCACGGGGGCTGAAGCTTTCTTT.

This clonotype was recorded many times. DNA for the CDR3: TGTGCCAGCAGCTTGAAGGGGACCAATTCACCCCTCCACTTT. Its protein is CASSLKGTNSPLHF. The chain joins TRBV5-8 to TRBJ1-6, with D possibly being TRBD1 (5 bases). The germline CDR1 and CDR2 sequences are SGHTS and YDEGEE. The ends were cut back, 1 base at V and 7 bases at J, with 9 bases in the middle. The CDR3 runs to 14 residues.

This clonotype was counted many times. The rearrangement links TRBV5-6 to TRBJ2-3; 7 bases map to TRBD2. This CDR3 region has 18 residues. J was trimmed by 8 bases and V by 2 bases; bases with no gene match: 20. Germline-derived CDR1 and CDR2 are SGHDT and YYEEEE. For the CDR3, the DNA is TGTGCCAGCAGCTTACAGCCCGGGACTACCGGATCTTTGGGTACGCAGTATTTT. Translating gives CASSLQPGTTGSLGTQYF.

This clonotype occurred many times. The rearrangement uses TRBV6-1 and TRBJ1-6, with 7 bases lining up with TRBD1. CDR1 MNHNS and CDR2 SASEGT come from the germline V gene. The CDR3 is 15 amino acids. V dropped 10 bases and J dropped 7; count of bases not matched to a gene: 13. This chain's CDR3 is CATKTDARGNSPLHF. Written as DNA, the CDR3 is TGTGCCACCAAGACAGACGCCAGGGGGAATTCACCCCTCCACTTT.

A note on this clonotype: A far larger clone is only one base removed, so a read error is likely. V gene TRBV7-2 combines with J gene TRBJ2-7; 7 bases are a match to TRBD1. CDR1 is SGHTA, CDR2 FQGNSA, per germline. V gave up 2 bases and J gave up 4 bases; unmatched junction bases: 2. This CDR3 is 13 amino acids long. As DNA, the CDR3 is TGTGCCAGCAGCTTACACAGGGGATACGAGCAGTACTTC. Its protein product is CASSLHRGYEQYF.

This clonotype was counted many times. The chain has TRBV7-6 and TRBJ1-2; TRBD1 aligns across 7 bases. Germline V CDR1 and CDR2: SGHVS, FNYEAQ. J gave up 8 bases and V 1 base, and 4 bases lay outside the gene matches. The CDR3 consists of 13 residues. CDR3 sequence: CASSLGQGWGYTF. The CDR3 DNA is TGTGCCAGCAGCTTAGGACAGGGTTGGGGCTACACCTTC.

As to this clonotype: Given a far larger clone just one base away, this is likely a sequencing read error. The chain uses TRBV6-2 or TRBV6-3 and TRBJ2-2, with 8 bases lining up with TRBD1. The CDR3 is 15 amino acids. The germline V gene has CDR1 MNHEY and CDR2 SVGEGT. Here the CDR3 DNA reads TGTGCCAGCAGTGTGTCAGGGGGCAACACCGGGGATCTGTTTTTT. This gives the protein CASSVSGGNTGDLFF.

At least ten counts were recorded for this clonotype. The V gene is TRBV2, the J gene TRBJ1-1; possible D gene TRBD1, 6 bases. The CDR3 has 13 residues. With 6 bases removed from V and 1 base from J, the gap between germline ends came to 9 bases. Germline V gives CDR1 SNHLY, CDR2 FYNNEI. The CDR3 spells CASRVTGNTEAFF. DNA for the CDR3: TGTGCCAGCAGGGTGACAGGGAACACTGAAGCTTTCTTT. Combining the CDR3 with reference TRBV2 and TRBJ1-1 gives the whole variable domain EPEVTQTPSHQVTQMGQEVILRCVPISNHLYFYWYRQILGQKVEFLVSFYNNEISEKSEIFDDQFSVERPDGSNFTLKIRSTKLEDSAMYFCASRVTGNTEAFFGQGTRLTVV.

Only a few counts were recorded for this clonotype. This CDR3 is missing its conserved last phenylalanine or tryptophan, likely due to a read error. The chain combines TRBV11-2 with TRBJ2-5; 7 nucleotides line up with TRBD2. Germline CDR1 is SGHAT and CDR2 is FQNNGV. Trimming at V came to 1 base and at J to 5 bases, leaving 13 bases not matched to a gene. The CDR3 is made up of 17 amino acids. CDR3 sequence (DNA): TGTGCCAGCAGCTTAGGGACCCTAGCGGCCGGGGGGGAGACCCAGTACCTC. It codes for CASSLGTLAAGGETQYL.

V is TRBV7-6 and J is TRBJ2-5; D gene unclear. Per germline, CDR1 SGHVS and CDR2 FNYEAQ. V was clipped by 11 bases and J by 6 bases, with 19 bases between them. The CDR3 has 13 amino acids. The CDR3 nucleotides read TGTGCCGGTCAACTGGGGATACAACAGACCCAGTACTTC. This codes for CAGQLGIQQTQYF.

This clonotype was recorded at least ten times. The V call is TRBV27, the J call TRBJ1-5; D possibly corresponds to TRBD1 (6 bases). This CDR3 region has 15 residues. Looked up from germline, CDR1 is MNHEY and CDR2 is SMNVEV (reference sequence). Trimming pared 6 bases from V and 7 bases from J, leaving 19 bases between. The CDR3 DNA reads TGTGCCAGCAGCCCCAAGACAGGTCCTGGCCAGCCCCAGCATTTT. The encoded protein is CASSPKTGPGQPQHF.

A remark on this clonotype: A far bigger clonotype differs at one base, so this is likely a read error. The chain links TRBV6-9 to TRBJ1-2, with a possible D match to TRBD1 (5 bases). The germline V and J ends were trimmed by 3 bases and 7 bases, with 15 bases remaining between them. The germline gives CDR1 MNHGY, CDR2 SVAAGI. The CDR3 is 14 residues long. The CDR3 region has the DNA TGTGCCAGCAGTTACGGGGGGGAATCAGGTGGCTACACCTTC. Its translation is CASSYGGESGGYTF.

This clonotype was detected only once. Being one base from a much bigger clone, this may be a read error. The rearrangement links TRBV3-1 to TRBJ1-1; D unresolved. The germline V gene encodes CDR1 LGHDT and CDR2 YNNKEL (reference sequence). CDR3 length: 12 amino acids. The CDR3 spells CASCQGNTEAFF. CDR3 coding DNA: TGTGCCAGCTGCCAAGGTAACACTGAAGCTTTCTTT.

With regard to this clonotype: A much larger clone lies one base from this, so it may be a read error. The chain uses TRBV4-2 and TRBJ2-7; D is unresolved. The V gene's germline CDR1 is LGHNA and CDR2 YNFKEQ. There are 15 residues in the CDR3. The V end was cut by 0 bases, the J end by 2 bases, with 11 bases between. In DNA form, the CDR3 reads TGTGCCAGCAGCCAAGATCTAGGGCCCGCCTACGAGCAGTACTTC. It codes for CASSQDLGPAYEQYF.

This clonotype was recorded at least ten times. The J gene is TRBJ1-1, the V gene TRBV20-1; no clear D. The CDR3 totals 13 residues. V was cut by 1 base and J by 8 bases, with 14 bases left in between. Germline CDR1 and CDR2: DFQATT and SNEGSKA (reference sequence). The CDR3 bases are TGCAGTGCTAGAGCGATGGTAGGTGGAGAAGCTTTCTTT. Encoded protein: CSARAMVGGEAFF.